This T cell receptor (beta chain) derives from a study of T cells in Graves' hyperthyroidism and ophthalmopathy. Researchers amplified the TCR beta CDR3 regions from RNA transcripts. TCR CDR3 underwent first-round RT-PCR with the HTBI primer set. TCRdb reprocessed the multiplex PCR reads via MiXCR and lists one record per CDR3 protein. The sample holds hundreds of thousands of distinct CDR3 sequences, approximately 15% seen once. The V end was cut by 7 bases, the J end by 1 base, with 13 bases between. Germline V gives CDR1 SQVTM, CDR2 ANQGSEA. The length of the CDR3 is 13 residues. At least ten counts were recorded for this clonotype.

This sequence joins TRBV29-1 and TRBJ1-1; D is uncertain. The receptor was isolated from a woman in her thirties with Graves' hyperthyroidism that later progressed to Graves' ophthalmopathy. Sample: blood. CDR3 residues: CSASIVQNTEAFF. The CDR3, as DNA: TGCAGCGCATCTATAGTTCAGAACACTGAAGCTTTCTTT.